Presented here are 9 T cell receptor beta chains from one specimen sequenced in a study of blood T cell repertoires in COVID-19. Measured with immunoSEQ multiplex PCR; TCRdb has only the in-frame clones, and not every one. Of a few hundred thousand clones detected, around 89% appear once; the ten largest clones hold 0.95% to 1.5%. Material: peripheral blood. All receptors derive from a man in his forties with acute or convalescent COVID-19.

This clone showed up just once. The CDR3 DNA sequence: TGTGCCAGCAGCAAAACACAGGAGATTAGGGAAAAACTGTTTTTT. It specifies CASSKTQEIREKLFF. The chain joins TRBV6-5 to TRBJ1-4; D is perhaps TRBD1 (5 bases). The CDR3 totals 15 residues. Trimming pared 6 bases from V and 8 bases from J, leaving 19 bases between. Germline V gene lookup returns CDR1 MNHEY and CDR2 SVGAGI.

The chain is built from TRBV19 and TRBJ1-1; a possible D gene is TRBD1 (6 bases). Trimming stripped 4 bases from V and 5 bases from J, with 20 bases between. The length of the CDR3 is 16 residues. From germline, CDR1 is LNHDA and CDR2 SQIVND (reference sequence). CDR3 loop: CASSNAELGANTEAFF. Here the CDR3 DNA reads TGTGCCAGTAGTAACGCCGAATTGGGGGCGAATACTGAAGCTTTCTTT.

V gene TRBV6-5 combines with J gene TRBJ1-6; 8 bases line up with TRBD1. This CDR3 comprises 14 residues. CDR1 and CDR2 (germline): MNHEY, SVGAGI. Germline trimming cut 7 bases from V and 6 bases from J; bases unmatched to any gene: 5. The CDR3 bases are TGTGCCAGCACCCCGGGACAGGCTAATTCACCCCTCCACTTT. Translated: CASTPGQANSPLHF.

J is TRBJ1-1 and V is TRBV19, with D perhaps TRBD1 (6 bases). Germline V gene lookup returns CDR1 LNHDA and CDR2 SQIVND (reference sequence). The CDR3 consists of 14 residues. V lost 6 bases, J lost 4 bases, and 15 bases lay in between. The CDR3 spells CASRRQQGFTEAFF. The CDR3 DNA reads as TGTGCCAGTAGGAGACAACAGGGTTTCACTGAAGCTTTCTTT.

This chain connects TRBV27 to TRBJ1-1; D unclear. Trimming left V 0 bases short and J 0 bases short, with 11 bases between. CDR1 is MNHEY and CDR2 is SMNVEV in the germline V gene (reference sequence). This CDR3 has 16 residues. CDR3 coding DNA: TGTGCCAGCAGTTTATCCTACAGAACAATGAACACTGAAGCTTTCTTT. Its translation: CASSLSYRTMNTEAFF.

This clone was seen once. This chain links TRBV10-3 with TRBJ1-1; 8 bases agree with TRBD1. The CDR3 loop spans 13 amino acids. Germline CDR1 ENHRY, CDR2 SYGVKD. V shed 5 bases, J shed 7 bases, and the junction held 6 bases outside the gene matches. The CDR3 here is CAISQGAAGEAFF. In nucleotides, the CDR3 is TGTGCCATCAGTCAGGGGGCAGCGGGTGAAGCTTTCTTT.

This clone has just one count. V is TRBV19 and J is TRBJ1-2; D not certain. Trimming removed 3 bases from V and 4 bases from J, with 12 bases in between. Germline V gives CDR1 LNHDA, CDR2 SQIVND (reference sequence). This CDR3 is 14 amino acids long. The CDR3 reads CASSILFAGYGYTF. CDR3 DNA: TGTGCCAGTAGTATCTTGTTTGCAGGCTATGGCTACACCTTC.

This chain links TRBV5-6 with TRBJ1-2; a possible D gene is TRBD1 (6 bases). CDR1 and CDR2 (germline): SGHDT, YYEEEE. The CDR3 totals 15 residues. Trimming removed 4 bases at V and 6 bases at J, with 19 bases between. CDR3 sequence: CASSDPGRGGDGYTF. For the CDR3, the DNA is TGTGCCAGCAGCGACCCCGGTCGGGGGGGCGATGGCTACACCTTC.

The V gene is TRBV3-1 (or the pseudogene TRBV3-2), the J gene TRBJ2-5, with 7 positions matching TRBD1. The CDR3 consists of 14 residues. Germline V gives CDR1 LGHDT, CDR2 YNNKEL (reference sequence). Unmatched junction bases numbered 3, after V lost 1 base and J lost 4 bases. The CDR3 nucleotides are TGTGCCAGCAGCCAAGTTAACAGGGGAGAGACCCAGTACTTC. It is translated as CASSQVNRGETQYF.